This entry lists 12 T cell receptor beta chains sequenced from one sample in a study of CD8 T cells in ankylosing spondylitis. Overall study findings and caveats: Ankylosing spondylitis blood appeared to be characterized by a TCR beta motif of 7 to 9 highly homologous variants.

Their antigen targets remain unknown. TCRdb re-analysed the 5' RACE reads in MiXCR, keeping a single row per CDR3 protein. The data hold around 540,000 distinct CDR3 sequences, with more than 9.5% observed a single time. Sequencing input: blood, either unsorted or a sorted T cell fraction (not recorded which). All receptors derive from a male donor with ankylosing spondylitis.

The rearrangement links TRBV2 to TRBJ1-1; the D gene is possibly TRBD1 (5 bases). V was pared by 7 bases and J by 4 bases, with 13 bases between. Germline CDR1 SNHLY, CDR2 FYNNEI. CDR3 length: 13 amino acids. This CDR3 reads CASTGTWVTEAFF. The CDR3 DNA follows: TGTGCCAGCACCGGGACCTGGGTCACTGAAGCTTTCTTT.

The chain is built from TRBV5-1 and TRBJ2-1; tentative D call: TRBD1 (6 bases). Trimming stripped 4 bases from V and 6 bases from J, with 20 bases between. The CDR3 has 16 amino acids. Germline V gene data show CDR1 as SGHRS and CDR2 as YFSETQ. The CDR3 DNA reads as TGCGCCAGCAGCCCCAGGGGAGTGGAGGCTGGCAATGAGCAGTTCTTC. Encoded protein: CASSPRGVEAGNEQFF.

The rearrangement links TRBV24-1 to TRBJ2-5; maybe TRBD2 (5 bases). In germline, CDR1 is KGHDR, CDR2 SFDVKD. The CDR3 consists of 13 residues. V lost 1 base and J 5 bases, leaving 7 bases between the germline ends. Written as DNA, the CDR3 is TGTGCCACCAGTGATTTCGGGATTGAGACCCAGTACTTC. Protein sequence: CATSDFGIETQYF.

There are a few counts of this clonotype. The chain links TRBV15 to TRBJ2-7; D might be TRBD1 or TRBD2, each matching 5 bases. In germline, CDR1 is LNHNV, CDR2 YYDKDF (reference sequence). The CDR3 is 14 residues long. Trimming pared 0 bases from V and 5 bases from J, leaving 11 bases between. CDR3 bases: TGTGCCACCAGCAGAGATGTGGGGGTTAACGAGCAGTACGTC. This translates into CATSRDVGVNEQYV.

In this sample, this clonotype turned up a few times. The gene calls are TRBV30 and TRBJ2-7; 10 bases fit TRBD1. CDR3 length equals 15 residues. With V trimmed by 3 bases and J by 6 bases, 11 bases remained unmatched. CDR1 is GTSNPN, CDR2 SVGIG, per germline (reference sequence). The CDR3 reads CAWSPPGQGSLEQYF. CDR3 coding DNA: TGTGCCTGGAGCCCACCGGGACAGGGGTCGCTCGAGCAGTACTTC.

In its sample, this clonotype was seen many times. This chain joins TRBV24-1 and TRBJ2-2, with a weak D call TRBD1 (5 bases). V gave up 5 bases and J gave up 4 bases, with 16 bases separating them. The CDR3 has 16 amino acids. Germline loops: CDR1 KGHDR, CDR2 SFDVKD. CDR3 DNA sequence: TGTGCCACCAGTGGAAGGGGCCGTCCGGTCACCGGGGAGCTGTTTTTT. It encodes CATSGRGRPVTGELFF.

This clonotype appeared many times. This chain connects TRBV7-2 to TRBJ2-1; D gene uncertain. This CDR3 comprises 13 residues. V was cut by 3 bases and J by 3 bases, with 6 bases left in between. Germline V gene sequence: CDR1 SGHTA, CDR2 FQGNSA. The CDR3, as DNA: TGTGCCAGCAGCTTTTCGTACTACAATGAGCAGTTCTTC. It is translated as CASSFSYYNEQFF. Supplemented by reference TRBV7-2 and TRBJ2-1, the full variable domain reads GAGVSQSPSNKVTEKGKDVELRCDPISGHTALYWYRQSLGQGLEFLIYFQGNSAPDKSGLPSDRFSAERTGGSVSTLTIQRTQQEDSAVYLCASSFSYYNEQFFGPGTRLTVL.

This clonotype has a handful of counts. The chain is built from TRBV29-1 and TRBJ1-4, with D unresolved. The CDR3 contains 11 residues. Germline V gene data show CDR1 as SQVTM and CDR2 as ANQGSEA. With 6 bases removed from V and 8 bases from J, the gap between germline ends came to 10 bases. CDR3 DNA: TGCAGCGTCGGCCTTGGGGAAAAACTGTTTTTT. As protein: CSVGLGEKLFF.

The chain links TRBV20-1 to TRBJ2-1; possible D gene TRBD2, 5 bases. The V gene lost 4 bases and the J gene lost 4 bases, with 20 bases spanning the gap. Germline V gene data show CDR1 as DFQATT and CDR2 as SNEGSKA (reference sequence). The CDR3 has 16 residues. The CDR3 protein is CSAIVGGAQLYNEQFF. CDR3 DNA sequence: TGCAGTGCTATAGTAGGAGGCGCCCAACTTTACAATGAGCAGTTCTTC.

V and J are TRBV15 and TRBJ2-7; D gene uncertain. The CDR3 length is 13 residues. The V and J ends lost 0 bases and 4 bases respectively, with 7 bases between them. CDR1 is LNHNV, CDR2 YYDKDF, per germline (reference sequence). The CDR3 loop reads CATSRDQMYEQYV. As DNA, the CDR3 is TGTGCCACCAGCAGAGATCAGATGTACGAGCAGTACGTC.

This CDR3 is CASSSRGGGTEAFF. For the CDR3, the DNA is TGTGCCAGCAGTTCCCGGGGAGGGGGCACTGAAGCTTTCTTT. This sequence joins TRBV27 and TRBJ1-1; D might be TRBD1 (6 bases). Germline loops: CDR1 MNHEY, CDR2 SMNVEV (reference sequence). This CDR3 is built from 14 residues. Trimming pared 4 bases from V and 4 bases from J, leaving 13 bases between.

This clonotype was counted at least ten times. The chain uses TRBV7-2 and TRBJ2-3; TRBD2 aligns across 10 bases. The V segment lost 2 bases and the J segment 2 bases; nucleotides outside the gene matches: 1. The CDR3 loop spans 15 amino acids. Germline V CDR1 and CDR2: SGHTA, FQGNSA. The CDR3 reads CASSLSGRATDTQYF. CDR3 coding DNA: TGTGCCAGCAGCTTAAGCGGGAGGGCCACAGATACGCAGTATTTT.